These 6 T cell receptor beta chains originate from one sample sequenced in a study of cytomegalovirus exposure and HLA in healthy donors. 13 Jbeta primers and 60 Vbeta primers were used for the PCR. Profiling relied on immunoSEQ multiplex PCR, and the TCRdb table lists in-frame clones only, not all of them. Counted here are approximately 220,000 clones, over 60% occurring once; the ten biggest clones make up roughly 0.62%. Sequenced input: PBMCs. These receptors all come from a man between 18 and 35 years old in good health and CMV-seronegative.

This clone was observed once. This chain connects TRBV2 to TRBJ1-5; weak D call: TRBD1 (5 bases). The V gene's germline CDR1 is SNHLY and CDR2 FYNNEI. V dropped 3 bases and J dropped 4 bases, with 10 bases sitting between them. CDR3 size: 14 residues. The CDR3 sequence is CASSETVQNQPQHF. The CDR3 region has the DNA TGTGCCAGCAGTGAGACAGTACAAAATCAGCCCCAGCATTTT.

The chain carries TRBV28 and TRBJ2-7, with 14 bases identical to TRBD2. Trimming at V came to 4 bases and at J to 3 bases, leaving 23 bases not matched to a gene. Germline lookup yields CDR1 MDHEN and CDR2 SYDVKM. There are 22 residues in the CDR3. The CDR3 sequence is CASSYRDRGRGLAGAFGYEQYF. The CDR3 bases are TGTGCCAGCAGTTACCGGGACAGGGGGAGGGGACTAGCGGGAGCTTTTGGCTACGAGCAGTACTTC.

J is TRBJ1-4 and V is TRBV30; 7 nucleotides line up with TRBD1. The V gene end was trimmed by 2 bases and the J gene end by 4 bases; junction bases not matched to a gene: 4. Per the germline V gene, CDR1 is GTSNPN and CDR2 is SVGIG (reference sequence). The CDR3 consists of 14 residues. CDR3 nucleotides: TGTGCCTGGAGTCCCGGACAGGTTAATGAAAAACTGTTTTTT. Translating gives CAWSPGQVNEKLFF.

Note on this clone: Its ends do not fully match the called genes, so a read error is possible. This sequence joins TRBV7-9 and TRBJ2-2; 12 bases map to TRBD2. Germline CDR1 SEHNR, CDR2 FQNEAQ (reference sequence). This CDR3 spans 18 amino acids. This chain's CDR3 is CSSSLAGGPRYGVGELFF. CDR3 in DNA: TGTTCCAGCAGCCTAGCGGGAGGGCCTCGATACGGGGTCGGGGAGCTGTTTTTT.

CDR3: CASSQDQASTKQFF. CDR3 nucleotides: TGCGCCAGCAGCCAAGATCAAGCTAGTACTAAGCAGTTCTTC. The chain couples TRBV4-1 to TRBJ2-1; D unclear. The CDR3 extends over 14 amino acids. Trimming took off 0 bases at V and 11 bases at J, with 14 bases between the two ends. The germline V gene has CDR1 MGHRA and CDR2 YSYEKL.

This chain connects TRBV25-1 to TRBJ1-4, with 8 bases identical to TRBD1. The CDR3 covers 12 residues. Germline V gives CDR1 MGHDK, CDR2 SYGVNS. V trimming: 7 bases; J trimming: 8 bases; junction bases outside the gene matches: 3. CDR3 protein: CASTGGGEKLFF. CDR3 bases: TGTGCCAGCACAGGGGGCGGCGAAAAACTGTTTTTT.